The 26 T cell receptor beta chains below come from one sample, sequenced in a study of blood T cell repertoires in COVID-19. Sequenced by immunoSEQ multiplex PCR; TCRdb stores in-frame clones only, minus some. Of some 350,000 clones in the sample, roughly 90% were seen once. Input material: peripheral blood. All receptors derive from a woman in her thirties with COVID-19, enrolled during active disease.

The genes are TRBV5-1 and TRBJ2-7; 7 bases fit TRBD1. In germline, CDR1 is SGHRS, CDR2 YFSETQ. The CDR3 is 15 residues long. J was trimmed by 3 bases and V by 0 bases; bases with no gene match: 6. CDR3 amino acids: CASSLGPGGYYEQYV. Here the CDR3 DNA reads TGCGCCAGCAGCTTGGGGCCAGGGGGTTACTACGAGCAGTACGTC.

The V gene is TRBV7-9, the J gene TRBJ2-1, with 12 bases fitting TRBD2. Germline CDR1 is SEHNR and CDR2 is FQNEAQ (reference sequence). With 1 base clipped from V and 7 bases from J, the junction kept 5 bases outside the gene matches. The CDR3 has 16 amino acids. The chain's CDR3 is CASSLVGLAGLNEQFF. The CDR3 nucleotides are TGTGCCAGCAGCTTAGTGGGACTAGCGGGTCTTAATGAGCAGTTCTTC.

V usage is TRBV18 and J usage is TRBJ1-1, with 7 positions matching TRBD1. From germline, CDR1 is KGHSH and CDR2 LQKENI. The CDR3 has 14 residues. The V gene end was trimmed by 4 bases and the J gene end by 1 base; junction bases not matched to a gene: 3. The CDR3 DNA sequence: TGTGCCAGCTCACAAGACAGGGCGAACACTGAAGCTTTCTTT. It yields the protein CASSQDRANTEAFF. Variable domain in full (rest from reference TRBV18 and TRBJ1-1): NAGVMQNPRHLVRRRGQEARLRCSPMKGHSHVYWYRQLPEEGLKFMVYLQKENIIDESGMPKERFSAEFPKEGPSILRIQQVVRGDSAAYFCASSQDRANTEAFFGQGTRLTVV.

About this clone: The same CDR3 arises from other DNA sequences in this sample as well. The rearrangement links TRBV6-2 or TRBV6-3 to TRBJ1-5; D is uncertain. CDR1 is MNHEY, CDR2 SVGEGT, per germline. The CDR3 sequence is 13 residues long. Trimming pared 3 bases from V and 4 bases from J, leaving 7 bases between. This CDR3 is CASSYPGNQPQHF. CDR3 bases: TGTGCCAGCAGTTATCCGGGGAATCAGCCCCAGCATTTT.

This clone was detected once. The chain employs TRBV27 and TRBJ1-4, with 12 bases fitting TRBD1. Trimming took 8 bases from V and 10 from J; bases not matched to a gene: 8. This CDR3 region has 14 residues. The germline gives CDR1 MNHEY, CDR2 SMNVEV (reference sequence). Here the CDR3 DNA reads TGTGCCAGCTCTCCGGGACAGGGGGCAAGAAAACTGTTTTTT. This encodes CASSPGQGARKLFF.

V is TRBV7-2 and J is TRBJ1-1; D remains unclear. The V end lost 2 bases, the J end lost 0 bases, and 7 bases lay between the germline ends. This CDR3 contains 14 residues. Germline CDR1 is SGHTA and CDR2 is FQGNSA. The CDR3 DNA follows: TGTGCCAGCAGCTTAACAGCCCTGAACACTGAAGCTTTCTTT. As protein: CASSLTALNTEAFF.

This chain links TRBV25-1 with TRBJ2-5; 7 bases are shared with TRBD1. The CDR3 contains 14 residues. J gave up 3 bases and V 7 bases, and 8 bases lay outside the gene matches. The germline gives CDR1 MGHDK, CDR2 SYGVNS. The CDR3 DNA sequence: TGTGCCAGCAACATGACAGGGAGTGAAGAGACCCAGTACTTC. Its protein is CASNMTGSEETQYF.

The chain links TRBV19 to TRBJ2-1; 10 bases map to TRBD2. The CDR3 extends over 18 amino acids. The V segment lost 5 bases and the J segment 7 bases; nucleotides outside the gene matches: 17. In germline, CDR1 is LNHDA, CDR2 SQIVND (reference sequence). CDR3 DNA sequence: TGTGCCAGTAGTTCTCCCTCGGGGGCTAGCGGGAGAAGGAATGAGCAGTTCTTC. This encodes CASSSPSGASGRRNEQFF.

V usage is TRBV11-3 and J usage is TRBJ2-5; perhaps TRBD2 as D (6 bases). Germline CDR1 is SGHNT and CDR2 is YENEEA. The V end was cut by 5 bases, the J end by 5 bases, with 18 bases between. The CDR3 loop spans 15 amino acids. The CDR3 loop reads CASSATGLEMETQYF. The CDR3 DNA sequence: TGTGCCAGCAGCGCCACGGGACTTGAAATGGAGACCCAGTACTTC. Looking up the rest from reference TRBV11-3 and TRBJ2-5 gives the full variable domain: EAGVVQSPRYKIIEKKQPVAFWCNPISGHNTLYWYLQNLGQGPELLIRYENEEAVDDSQLPKDRFSAERLKGVDSTLKIQPAELGDSAVYLCASSATGLEMETQYFGPGTRLLVL.

DNA of the CDR3: TGTGCCAGCAGCTTCGGCGAGCAGTACTTC. Amino acids: CASSFGEQYF. The chain joins TRBV7-9 to TRBJ2-7; D is unresolved. This CDR3 region has 10 residues. Germline lookup yields CDR1 SEHNR and CDR2 FQNEAQ (reference sequence). Between the trimmed V and J ends, which lost 3 bases and 6 bases, there was a span of 3 bases. The whole variable domain, remainder taken from reference TRBV7-9 and TRBJ2-7, is DTGVSQNPRHKITKRGQNVTFRCDPISEHNRLYWYRQTLGQGPEFLTYFQNEAQLEKSRLLSDRFSAERPKGSFSTLEIQRTEQGDSAMYLCASSFGEQYFGPGTRLTVT.

The chain combines TRBV28 with TRBJ2-3; D may be TRBD2 (5 bases). The ends were cut back, 3 bases at V and 1 base at J, with 8 bases in the middle. Germline CDR1 reads MDHEN; CDR2 reads SYDVKM. The CDR3 is made up of 14 amino acids. CDR3 residues: CASSLFGGTDTQYF. CDR3 coding DNA: TGTGCCAGCAGTTTGTTCGGGGGCACAGATACGCAGTATTTT.

The chain joins TRBV2 to TRBJ2-5, with 8 bases fitting TRBD2. This CDR3 contains 16 residues. The germline gives CDR1 SNHLY, CDR2 FYNNEI. Trimming at V came to 6 bases and at J to 0 bases, leaving 9 bases not matched to a gene. CDR3 loop: CASRLRLARYQETQYF. For the CDR3, the DNA is TGTGCCAGCAGACTGAGACTAGCGCGGTACCAAGAGACCCAGTACTTC.

The chain combines TRBV5-4 with TRBJ2-1; 8 nucleotides line up with TRBD1. V was pared by 4 bases and J by 6 bases, with 12 bases of the junction left unmatched. Germline CDR1 reads SGHNT; CDR2 reads YYREEE (reference sequence). The CDR3 sequence is 16 residues long. This chain's CDR3 is CASSGYDFTGGNEQFF. The DNA for the CDR3 is TGTGCCAGCAGCGGTTATGACTTCACAGGGGGCAATGAGCAGTTCTTC.

The gene calls are TRBV11-2 and TRBJ2-3, with TRBD1 matching over 7 bases. Looked up from germline, CDR1 is SGHAT and CDR2 is FQNNGV. This CDR3 has 17 amino acids. V lost 4 bases to trimming and J lost 0 bases; unmatched junction nucleotides: 10. The CDR3 coding sequence is TGTGCCAGCAGCTCTCACAGGGACAGTCCTAGCACAGATACGCAGTATTTT. Translated, it gives CASSSHRDSPSTDTQYF.

The chain links TRBV7-9 to TRBJ2-1; D is ambiguous. V lost 1 base and J lost 2, with 9 bases in between. The germline V gene has CDR1 SEHNR and CDR2 FQNEAQ (reference sequence). The CDR3 runs 15 residues. The CDR3 region has the DNA TGTGCCAGCAGCTTAGATCCAGGCCCCTACAATGAGCAGTTCTTC. This codes for CASSLDPGPYNEQFF.

The rearrangement links TRBV3-1 (or the pseudogene TRBV3-2) to TRBJ2-2, with 10 nucleotides matching TRBD1. Trimming took 2 bases from V and 7 from J; bases not matched to a gene: 4. Germline V gene lookup returns CDR1 LGHDT and CDR2 YNNKEL (reference sequence). This CDR3 comprises 15 residues. The CDR3 DNA is TGTGCCAGCAGCCAACGGACAGGGGGACACGGGGAGCTGTTTTTT. This translates into CASSQRTGGHGELFF.

The CDR3 is CASSYFGQGDEQYF. CDR3 bases: TGTGCCAGCAGTTACTTTGGACAGGGGGACGAGCAGTACTTC. The genes are TRBV6-5 and TRBJ2-7; 10 bases agree with TRBD1. J lost 5 bases, V lost 1 base, and 2 bases had no gene match. Germline V gene data show CDR1 as MNHEY and CDR2 as SVGAGI. CDR3 size: 14 residues.

The chain recombines TRBV9 with TRBJ2-5, with D possibly being TRBD1 (6 bases). V was clipped by 0 bases and J by 5 bases, with 11 bases between them. CDR3 length: 14 amino acids. CDR1 is SGDLS, CDR2 YYNGEE, per germline. CDR3 in amino acids: CASSVGNRVETQYF. The CDR3 bases are TGTGCCAGCAGCGTAGGGAACAGGGTGGAGACCCAGTACTTC.

The V and J genes are TRBV30 and TRBJ1-5; 8 nucleotides match TRBD1. Looked up from germline, CDR1 is GTSNPN and CDR2 is SVGIG (reference sequence). The length of the CDR3 is 15 residues. Trimming took 0 bases from V and 2 from J; bases not matched to a gene: 3. The CDR3 bases are TGTGCCTGGAGTGTACGGGGACAGGGCAATCAGCCCCAGCATTTT. Its protein product is CAWSVRGQGNQPQHF.

The chain couples TRBV7-8 to TRBJ1-1; D is undetermined. Germline assignment: CDR1 SGHVS and CDR2 FQNEAQ. This CDR3 comprises 13 residues. The ends were cut back, 0 bases at V and 4 bases at J, with 6 bases in the middle. CDR3 nucleotide sequence: TGTGCCAGCAGCTTAGCTCCCGTCACTGAAGCTTTCTTT. Amino acids: CASSLAPVTEAFF.

The V and J genes are TRBV18 and TRBJ2-7, with D possibly matching TRBD2 (7 bases). CDR3 length: 17 residues. Between the trimmed V and J ends, which lost 3 bases and 4 bases, there was a span of 22 bases. Germline V gene lookup returns CDR1 KGHSH and CDR2 LQKENI. CDR3 DNA sequence: TGTGCCAGCTCACCCTCCGTGGGGGGGGCGAACCTTTACGAGCAGTACTTC. Encoded protein: CASSPSVGGANLYEQYF.

V gene TRBV6-6 combines with J gene TRBJ2-3; the D gene is possibly TRBD2 (7 bases). The CDR3 is 16 residues long. The ends were cut back, 9 bases at V and 0 bases at J, with 19 bases in the middle. CDR1 is MNHNY and CDR2 is SVGAGI in the germline V gene (reference sequence). In nucleotides, the CDR3 is TGTGCCAGTCGACGAGGGGGGGGGTTTAGCACAGATACGCAGTATTTT. Translating it yields CASRRGGGFSTDTQYF.

The chain combines TRBV30 with TRBJ2-2; D gene uncertain. Looked up from germline, CDR1 is GTSNPN and CDR2 is SVGIG (reference sequence). The CDR3 is made up of 11 amino acids. V lost 3 bases and J lost 13, with 12 bases in between. The CDR3 DNA sequence: TGTGCCTGGAGGGCAGGAACATTGCTGTTTTTT. The encoded protein is CAWRAGTLLFF.

This clone was observed once. The gene calls are TRBV29-1 and TRBJ1-2; 7 nucleotides align to TRBD1. This CDR3 has 13 amino acids. Germline values: CDR1 SQVTM, CDR2 ANQGSEA. With 7 bases clipped from V and 0 bases from J, the junction kept 5 bases outside the gene matches. The CDR3 coding sequence is TGCAGCGCCTCCGGGACAGCTAACTATGGCTACACCTTC. Residues: CSASGTANYGYTF.

This chain connects TRBV5-5 to TRBJ1-2, with D possibly TRBD1 on 6 matching bases. The CDR3 is 15 residues long. The V end lost 4 bases, the J end lost 4 bases, and 17 bases lay between the germline ends. Germline V gene lookup returns CDR1 SGHKS and CDR2 YYEKEE (reference sequence). As DNA, the CDR3 is TGTGCCAGCAGCGAACAGGGAAATCCCTCCTATGGCTACACCTTC. Its translation: CASSEQGNPSYGYTF.

V and J are TRBV27 and TRBJ1-5, with TRBD1 matching over 11 bases. Losses at the gene ends were 4 bases for V and 3 bases for J; bases not matched to a gene: 2. The CDR3 length is 15 residues. Germline CDR1 is MNHEY and CDR2 is SMNVEV (reference sequence). The CDR3 protein is CASSWTGGYNQPQHF. CDR3 DNA: TGTGCCAGCAGTTGGACAGGGGGCTACAATCAGCCCCAGCATTTT.